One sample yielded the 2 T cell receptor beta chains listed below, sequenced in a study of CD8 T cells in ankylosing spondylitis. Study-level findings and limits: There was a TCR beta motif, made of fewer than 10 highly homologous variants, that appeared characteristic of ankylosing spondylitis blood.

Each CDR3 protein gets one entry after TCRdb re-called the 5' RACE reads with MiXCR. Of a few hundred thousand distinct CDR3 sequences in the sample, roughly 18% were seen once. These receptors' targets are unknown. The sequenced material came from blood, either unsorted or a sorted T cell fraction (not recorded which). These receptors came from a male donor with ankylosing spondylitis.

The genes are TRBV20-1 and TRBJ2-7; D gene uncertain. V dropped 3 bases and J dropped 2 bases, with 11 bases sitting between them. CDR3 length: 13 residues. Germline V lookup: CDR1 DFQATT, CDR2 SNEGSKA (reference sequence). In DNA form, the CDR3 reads TGCAGTGCTAGGGAACTCTCAACCTACGAGCAGTACTTC. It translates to CSARELSTYEQYF.

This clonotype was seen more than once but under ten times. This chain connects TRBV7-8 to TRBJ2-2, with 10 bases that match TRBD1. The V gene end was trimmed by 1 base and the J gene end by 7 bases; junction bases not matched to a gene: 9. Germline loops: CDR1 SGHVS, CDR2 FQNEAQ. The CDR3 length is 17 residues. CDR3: CASSLDLTGQGNGELFF. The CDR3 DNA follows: TGTGCCAGCAGCTTAGATCTAACGGGACAGGGGAACGGGGAGCTGTTTTTT.